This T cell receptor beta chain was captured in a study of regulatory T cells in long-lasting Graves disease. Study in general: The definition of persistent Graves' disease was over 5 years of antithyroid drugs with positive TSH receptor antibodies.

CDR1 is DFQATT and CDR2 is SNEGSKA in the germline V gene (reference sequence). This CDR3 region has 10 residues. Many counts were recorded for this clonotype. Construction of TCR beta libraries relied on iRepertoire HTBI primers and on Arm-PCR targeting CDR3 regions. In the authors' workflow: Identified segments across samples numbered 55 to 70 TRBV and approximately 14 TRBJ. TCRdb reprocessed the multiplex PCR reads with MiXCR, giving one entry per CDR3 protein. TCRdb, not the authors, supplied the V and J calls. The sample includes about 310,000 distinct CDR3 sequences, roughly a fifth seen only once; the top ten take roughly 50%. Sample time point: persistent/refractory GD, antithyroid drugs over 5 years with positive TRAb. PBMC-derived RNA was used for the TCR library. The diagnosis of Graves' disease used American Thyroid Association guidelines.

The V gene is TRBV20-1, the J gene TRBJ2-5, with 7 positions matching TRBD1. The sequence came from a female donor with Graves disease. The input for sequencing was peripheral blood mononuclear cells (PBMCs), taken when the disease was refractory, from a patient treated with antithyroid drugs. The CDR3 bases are TGCAGGGGGACAGCAGAGACCCAGTACTTC. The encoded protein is CRGTAETQYF.